The 7 T cell receptor beta chains given below trace back to one sample, sequenced in a study of OX40 agonist ivuxolimab in advanced cancers. Assay used: immunoSEQ multiplex PCR; TCRdb lists only in-frame clones, some missing. The table records about 65,000 clones, around nine tenths of them present only once. Sequenced material: CD4+ or CD8+ T cells sorted from blood, taken in a trial of the OX40 agonist ivuxolimab. The origin of the receptors is an adult with an advanced solid tumor such as melanoma, head and neck, liver or kidney cancer.

The V call is TRBV29-1, the J call TRBJ1-1; 9 bases match TRBD1. Germline V gene lookup returns CDR1 SQVTM and CDR2 ANQGSEA. The CDR3 totals 13 residues. Trimming removed 7 bases from V and 2 bases from J; junction bases left unmatched: 5. The CDR3 sequence is CSARGQGNTEAFF. The CDR3 bases are TGCAGCGCCCGGGGACAGGGCAACACTGAAGCTTTCTTT. The whole variable domain, filled in from reference TRBV29-1 and TRBJ1-1, reads SAVISQKPSRDICQRGTSLTIQCQVDSQVTMMFWYRQQPGQSLTLIATANQGSEATYESGFVIDKFPISRPNLTFSTLTVSNMSPEDSSIYLCSARGQGNTEAFFGQGTRLTVV.

With respect to this clone: The germline gene is not matched at one end of the junction; a read error may be the cause. V is TRBV6-1 and J is TRBJ1-3; the D gene is possibly TRBD1 (6 bases). This CDR3 spans 16 amino acids. In germline, CDR1 is MNHNS, CDR2 SASEGT. CDR3 DNA: TGTGCCAGCAGTGAAGCGGGACAAAACTCTAGAAACACCATATATTTT. Encoded protein: CASSEAGQNSRNTIYF.

J is TRBJ2-5 and V is TRBV7-2; tentatively, D is TRBD2 (5 bases). The CDR3 runs to 13 residues. Germline V gene lookup returns CDR1 SGHTA and CDR2 FQGNSA. The germline V and J ends were trimmed by 5 bases and 5 bases, with 12 bases remaining between them. The CDR3 here is CASSPPTGETQYF. As DNA, the CDR3 is TGTGCCAGCAGCCCTCCAACGGGGGAGACCCAGTACTTC.

The chain joins TRBV6-4 to TRBJ1-1, with TRBD1 matching over 7 bases. The CDR3 runs to 13 residues. Germline CDR1 reads MRHNA; CDR2 reads SNTAGT. V shed 5 bases and J 5 bases; nucleotides not matched to a gene: 5. CDR3 protein: CASSTGTATEAFF. CDR3 in DNA: TGTGCCAGCAGTACAGGGACAGCTACTGAAGCTTTCTTT.

The chain is built from TRBV5-1 and TRBJ2-3; D is undetermined. Germline V gene data show CDR1 as SGHRS and CDR2 as YFSETQ. CDR3 length equals 15 residues. V lost 0 bases to trimming and J lost 0 bases, with 8 bases between them. As DNA, the CDR3 is TGCGCCAGCAGCTTGGATACAGCTAGCACAGATACGCAGTATTTT. This codes for CASSLDTASTDTQYF.

J is TRBJ2-7 and V is TRBV19; no definite D call. V was clipped by 3 bases and J by 4 bases, with 10 bases between them. Germline V gene sequence: CDR1 LNHDA, CDR2 SQIVND (reference sequence). This CDR3 is built from 13 residues. CDR3 coding DNA: TGTGCCAGTAGTATCGAAGGTCAGTACGAGCAGTACTTC. As protein: CASSIEGQYEQYF.

The CDR3 spells CAGKPGGGLGPGTGELFF. The CDR3 coding sequence is TGTGCCGGCAAACCCGGGGGGGGACTAGGGCCTGGAACCGGGGAGCTGTTTTTT. This sequence joins TRBV21-1 and TRBJ2-2; the DNA was not compared with TRBD2, the D call given in the table. TRBV21-1 corresponds to a pseudogene. The CDR3 contains 18 residues.